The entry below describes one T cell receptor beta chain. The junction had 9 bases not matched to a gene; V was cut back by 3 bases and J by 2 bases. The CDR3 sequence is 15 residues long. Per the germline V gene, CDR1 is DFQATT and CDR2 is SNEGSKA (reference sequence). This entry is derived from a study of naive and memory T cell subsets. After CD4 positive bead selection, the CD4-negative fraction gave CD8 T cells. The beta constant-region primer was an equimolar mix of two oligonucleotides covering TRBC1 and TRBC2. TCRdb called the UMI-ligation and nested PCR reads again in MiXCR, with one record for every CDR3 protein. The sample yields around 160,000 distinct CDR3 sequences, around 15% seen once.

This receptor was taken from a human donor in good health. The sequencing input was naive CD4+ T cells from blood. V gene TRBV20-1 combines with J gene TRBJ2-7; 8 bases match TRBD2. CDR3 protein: CSASKGAGDPYEQYF. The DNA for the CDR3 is TGCAGTGCTAGTAAGGGAGCGGGAGACCCCTACGAGCAGTACTTC.